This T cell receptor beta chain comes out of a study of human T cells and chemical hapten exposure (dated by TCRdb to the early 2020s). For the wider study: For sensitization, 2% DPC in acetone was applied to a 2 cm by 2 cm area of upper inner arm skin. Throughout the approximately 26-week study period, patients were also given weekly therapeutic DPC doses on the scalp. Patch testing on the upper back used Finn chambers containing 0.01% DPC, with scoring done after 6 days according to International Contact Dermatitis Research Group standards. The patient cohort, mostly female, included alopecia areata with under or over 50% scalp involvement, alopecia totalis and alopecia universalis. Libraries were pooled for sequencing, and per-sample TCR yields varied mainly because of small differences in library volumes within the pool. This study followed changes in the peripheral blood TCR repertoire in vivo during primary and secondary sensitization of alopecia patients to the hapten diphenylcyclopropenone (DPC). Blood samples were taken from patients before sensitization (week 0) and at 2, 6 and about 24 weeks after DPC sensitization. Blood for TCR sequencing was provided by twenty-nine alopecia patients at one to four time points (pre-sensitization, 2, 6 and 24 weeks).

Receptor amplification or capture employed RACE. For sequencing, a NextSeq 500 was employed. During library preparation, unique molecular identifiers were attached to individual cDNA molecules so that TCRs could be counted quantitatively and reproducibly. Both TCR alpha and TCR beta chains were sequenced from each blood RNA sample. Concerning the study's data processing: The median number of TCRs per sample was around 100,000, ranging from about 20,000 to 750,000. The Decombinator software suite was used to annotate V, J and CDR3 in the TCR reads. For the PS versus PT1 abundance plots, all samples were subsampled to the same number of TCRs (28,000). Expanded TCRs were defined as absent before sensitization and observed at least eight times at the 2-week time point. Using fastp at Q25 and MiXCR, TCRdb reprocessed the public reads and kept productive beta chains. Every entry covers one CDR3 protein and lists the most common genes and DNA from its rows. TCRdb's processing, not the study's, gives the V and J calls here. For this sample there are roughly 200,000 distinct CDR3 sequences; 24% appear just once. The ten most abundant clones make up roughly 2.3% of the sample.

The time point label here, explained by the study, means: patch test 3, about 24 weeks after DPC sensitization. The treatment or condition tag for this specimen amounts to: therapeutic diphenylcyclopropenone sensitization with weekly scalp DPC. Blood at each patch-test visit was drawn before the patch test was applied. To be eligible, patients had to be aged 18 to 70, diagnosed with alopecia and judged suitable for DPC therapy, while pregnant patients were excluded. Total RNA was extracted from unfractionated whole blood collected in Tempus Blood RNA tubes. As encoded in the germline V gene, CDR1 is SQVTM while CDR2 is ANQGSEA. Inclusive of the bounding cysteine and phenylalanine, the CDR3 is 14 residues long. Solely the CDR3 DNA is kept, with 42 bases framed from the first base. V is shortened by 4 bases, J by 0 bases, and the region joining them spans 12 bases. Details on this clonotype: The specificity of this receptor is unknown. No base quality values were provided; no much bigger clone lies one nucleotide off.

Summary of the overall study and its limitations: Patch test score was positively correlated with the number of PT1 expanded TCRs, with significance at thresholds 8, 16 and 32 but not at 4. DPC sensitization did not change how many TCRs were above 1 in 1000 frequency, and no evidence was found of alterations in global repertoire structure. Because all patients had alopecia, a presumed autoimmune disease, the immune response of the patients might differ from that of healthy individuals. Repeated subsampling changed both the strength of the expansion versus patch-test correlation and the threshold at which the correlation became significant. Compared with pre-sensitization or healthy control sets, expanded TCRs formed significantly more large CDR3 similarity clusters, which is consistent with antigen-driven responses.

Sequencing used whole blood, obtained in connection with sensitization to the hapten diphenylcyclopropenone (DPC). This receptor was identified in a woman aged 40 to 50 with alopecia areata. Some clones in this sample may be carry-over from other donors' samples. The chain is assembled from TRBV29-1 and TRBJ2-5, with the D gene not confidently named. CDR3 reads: CSVVLGLHQETQYF. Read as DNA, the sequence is TGCAGCGTTGTGCTAGGCCTACACCAAGAGACCCAGTACTTC.